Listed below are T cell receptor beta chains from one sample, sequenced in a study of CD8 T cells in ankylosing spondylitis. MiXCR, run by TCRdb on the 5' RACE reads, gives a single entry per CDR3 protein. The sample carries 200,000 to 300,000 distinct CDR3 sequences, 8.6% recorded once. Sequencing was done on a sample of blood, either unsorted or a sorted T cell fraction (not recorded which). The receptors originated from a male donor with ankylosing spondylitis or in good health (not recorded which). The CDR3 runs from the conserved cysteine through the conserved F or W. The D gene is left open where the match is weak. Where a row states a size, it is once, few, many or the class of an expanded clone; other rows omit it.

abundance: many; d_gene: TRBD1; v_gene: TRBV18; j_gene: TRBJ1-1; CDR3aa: CASSFDRGGRNTEAFF; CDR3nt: TGTGCCAGCTCATTCGACAGGGGAGGTAGGAACACTGAAGCTTTCTTT
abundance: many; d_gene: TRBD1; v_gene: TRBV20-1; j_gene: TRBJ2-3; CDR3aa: CSATRDSYPPDTQYF; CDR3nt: TGCAGTGCTACTCGGGACAGCTACCCTCCCGATACGCAGTATTTT
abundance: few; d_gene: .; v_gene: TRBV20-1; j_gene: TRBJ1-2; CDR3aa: CSASAGVDYGYTF; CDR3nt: TGCAGTGCTAGCGCCGGGGTGGACTATGGCTACACCTTC
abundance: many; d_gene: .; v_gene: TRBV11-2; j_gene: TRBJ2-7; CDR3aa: CASSLFGDPLGEQYF; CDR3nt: TGTGCCAGCAGCTTATTCGGAGACCCCCTTGGGGAGCAGTACTTC
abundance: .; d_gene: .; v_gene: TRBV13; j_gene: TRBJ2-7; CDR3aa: CASSSEAGGLQQYF; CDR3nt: TGTGCCAGCAGCTCAGAGGCAGGGGGGTTGCAGCAGTACTTC
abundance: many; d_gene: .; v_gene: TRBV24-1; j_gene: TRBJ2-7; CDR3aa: CATRNPRYEQYF; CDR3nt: TGTGCCACCAGAAACCCCCGATACGAGCAGTACTTC
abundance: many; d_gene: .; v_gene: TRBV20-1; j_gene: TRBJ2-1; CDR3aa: CSARDQGGPYNEQFF; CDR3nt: TGCAGTGCTAGAGATCAGGGGGGACCCTACAATGAGCAGTTCTTC
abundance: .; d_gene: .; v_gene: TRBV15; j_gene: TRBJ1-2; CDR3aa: CATSARWSEGGYTF; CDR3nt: TGTGCCACCAGCGCCCGATGGTCAGAGGGTGGCTACACCTTC
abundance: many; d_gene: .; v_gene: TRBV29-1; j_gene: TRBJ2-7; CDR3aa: CSVEGGDVHSYEQYF; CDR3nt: TGCAGCGTTGAAGGGGGGGACGTACACTCCTACGAGCAGTACTTC
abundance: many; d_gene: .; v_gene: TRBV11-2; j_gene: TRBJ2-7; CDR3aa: CASSLGIPSYEQYF; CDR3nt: TGTGCCAGCAGCTTAGGTATCCCCTCCTACGAGCAGTACTTC
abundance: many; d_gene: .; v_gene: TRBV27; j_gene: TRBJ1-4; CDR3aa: CASMDREEKLFF; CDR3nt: TGTGCCAGCATGGACAGAGAAGAAAAACTGTTTTTT